At least ten counts were recorded for the clone carrying this T cell receptor beta chain. Library construction involved attaching unique molecular identifiers to individual cDNA molecules, which allowed quantitative, reproducible TCR counting. One entry per CDR3 protein, called by TCRdb with MiXCR from the RACE reads. The sample has around 250,000 distinct CDR3 sequences, over 8% seen once. These data belong to a study of human T cells and chemical hapten exposure. About the research overall: All through the roughly 23-week study, the scalp of each patient received diphenylcyclopropenone doses weekly. Small pooled library volume differences chiefly drove per-sample TCR yield variation.

Between the trimmed V and J ends, which lost 5 bases and 2 bases, there was a span of 12 bases. CDR1 is MNHEY and CDR2 is SVGAGI in the germline V gene. The CDR3 loop spans 14 amino acids. Noted time point: pre-sensitization, week 0. The treatment here: therapeutic diphenylcyclopropenone sensitization with weekly scalp DPC. Staff drew blood before applying each patch test. The source is a woman aged 35 to 49 with alopecia areata. Some clones in this sample may be carry-over from other donors' samples. The sequences come from whole blood, collected in connection with sensitization to the hapten diphenylcyclopropenone (DPC). The gene calls are TRBV6-5 and TRBJ1-2; a possible D gene is TRBD1 (5 bases). This CDR3 reads CASSPAAGNYGYTF. CDR3 nucleotide sequence: TGTGCCAGCAGTCCGGCGGCAGGGAACTATGGCTACACCTTC.